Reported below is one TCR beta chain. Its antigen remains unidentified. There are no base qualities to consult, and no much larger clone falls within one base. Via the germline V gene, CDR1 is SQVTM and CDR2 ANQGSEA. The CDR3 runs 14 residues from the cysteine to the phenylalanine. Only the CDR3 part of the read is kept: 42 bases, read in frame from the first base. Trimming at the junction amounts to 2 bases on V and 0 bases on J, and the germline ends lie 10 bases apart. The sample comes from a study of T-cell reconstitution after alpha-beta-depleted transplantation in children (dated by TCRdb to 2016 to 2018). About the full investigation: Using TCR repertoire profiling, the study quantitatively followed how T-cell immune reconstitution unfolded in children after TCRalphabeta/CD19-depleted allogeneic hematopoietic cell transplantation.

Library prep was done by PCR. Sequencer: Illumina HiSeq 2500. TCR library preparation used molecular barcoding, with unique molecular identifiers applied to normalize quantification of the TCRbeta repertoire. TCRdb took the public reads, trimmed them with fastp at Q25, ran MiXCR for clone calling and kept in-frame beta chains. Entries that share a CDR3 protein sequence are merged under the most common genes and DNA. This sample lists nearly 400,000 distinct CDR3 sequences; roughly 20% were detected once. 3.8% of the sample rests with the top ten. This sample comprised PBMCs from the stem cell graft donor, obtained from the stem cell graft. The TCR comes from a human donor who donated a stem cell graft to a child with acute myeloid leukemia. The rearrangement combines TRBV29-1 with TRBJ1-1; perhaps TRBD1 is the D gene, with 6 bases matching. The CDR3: CSVERGTVNTEAFF. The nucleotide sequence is TGCAGCGTTGAAAGGGGGACGGTGAACACTGAAGCTTTCTTT.